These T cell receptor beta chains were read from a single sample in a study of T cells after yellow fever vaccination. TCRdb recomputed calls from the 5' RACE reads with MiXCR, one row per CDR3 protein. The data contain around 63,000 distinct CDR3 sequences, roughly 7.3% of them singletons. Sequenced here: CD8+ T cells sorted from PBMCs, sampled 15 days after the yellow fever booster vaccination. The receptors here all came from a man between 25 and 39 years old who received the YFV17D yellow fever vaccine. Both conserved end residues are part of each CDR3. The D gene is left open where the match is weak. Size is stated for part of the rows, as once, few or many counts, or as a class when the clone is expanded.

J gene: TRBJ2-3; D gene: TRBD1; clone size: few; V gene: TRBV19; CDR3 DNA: TGTGCCAGTAGTACCGGACAGGGCTACCAAGGTGGGCAGTATTTT; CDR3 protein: CASSTGQGYQGGQYF
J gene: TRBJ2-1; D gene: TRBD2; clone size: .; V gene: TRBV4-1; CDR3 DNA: TGCGCCAGCAGCCAAGATCCTAGCGGATCAGGCAATGAGCAGTTCTTC; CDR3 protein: CASSQDPSGSGNEQFF
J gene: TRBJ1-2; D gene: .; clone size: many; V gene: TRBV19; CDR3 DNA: TGTGCCAGTAGTAGTGGGACGTCCGGTCTTTATGGCTACACCTTC; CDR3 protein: CASSSGTSGLYGYTF
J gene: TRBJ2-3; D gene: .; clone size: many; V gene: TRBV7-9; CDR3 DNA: TGTGCCAGCAGTTCGGACTCGCTCTCAAGAGATACGCAGTATTTT; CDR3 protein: CASSSDSLSRDTQYF
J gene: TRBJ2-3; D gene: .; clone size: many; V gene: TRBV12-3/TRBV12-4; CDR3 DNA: TGTGCCAGCAGTAACAGGGTTACAGATACGCAGTATTTT; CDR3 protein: CASSNRVTDTQYF
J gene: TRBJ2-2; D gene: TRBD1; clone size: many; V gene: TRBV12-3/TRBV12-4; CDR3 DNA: TGTGCCAGCAGTCCCCCGGGACAGGGGTTAGTCACCGGGGAGCTGTTTTTT; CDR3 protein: CASSPPGQGLVTGELFF
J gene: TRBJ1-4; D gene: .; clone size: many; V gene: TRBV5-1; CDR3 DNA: TGCGCCAGCAGCTTGGCTGGGGGGCACGCATTCGTGGATGAAAAACTGTTTTTT; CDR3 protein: CASSLAGGHAFVDEKLFF
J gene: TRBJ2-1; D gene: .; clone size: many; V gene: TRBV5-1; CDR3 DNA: TGCGCCAGCAGCTTACGGTTCGGCGGGATCCCAGGGGGGCAGTTCTTC; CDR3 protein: CASSLRFGGIPGGQFF
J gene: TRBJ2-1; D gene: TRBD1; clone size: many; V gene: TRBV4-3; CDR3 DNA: TGCGCCAGCAGCCAAGAGGACAGGGACCGGGAGCAGTTCTTC; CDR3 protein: CASSQEDRDREQFF
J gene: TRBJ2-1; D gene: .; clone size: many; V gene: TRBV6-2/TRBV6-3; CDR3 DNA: TGTGCCAGCAGTTACGAGGAGGGAAATGAGCAGTTCTTC; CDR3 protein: CASSYEEGNEQFF
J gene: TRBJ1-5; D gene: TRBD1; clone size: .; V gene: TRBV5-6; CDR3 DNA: TGTGCCAGCAGCTTGGAAGGGGGCCGAGTAAGCAATCAGCCCCAGCATTTT; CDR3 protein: CASSLEGGRVSNQPQHF
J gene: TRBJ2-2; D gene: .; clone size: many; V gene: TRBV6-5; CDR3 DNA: TGTGCCAGCAGTTACCGGTTGGGAACCGGGGAGCTGTTTTTT; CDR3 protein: CASSYRLGTGELFF
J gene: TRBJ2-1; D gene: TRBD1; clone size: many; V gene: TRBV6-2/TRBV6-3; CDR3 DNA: TGTGCCAGCACCTACATAATCACAGGGGTAGATTCCGGTGAGCAGTTCTTC; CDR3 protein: CASTYIITGVDSGEQFF
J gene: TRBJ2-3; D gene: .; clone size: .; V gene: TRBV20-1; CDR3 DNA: TGCAGCGCTAGCGACCCTCGGGGCTACACAGATACGCAGTATTTT; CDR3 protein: CSASDPRGYTDTQYF
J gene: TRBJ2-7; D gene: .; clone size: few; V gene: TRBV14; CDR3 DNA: TGTGCCAGCAGCCCTCCTGGTAGGTGGGCCGTCTACGAGCAGTACTTC; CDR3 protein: CASSPPGRWAVYEQYF
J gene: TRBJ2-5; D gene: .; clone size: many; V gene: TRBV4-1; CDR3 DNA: TGCGCCAGCAGCCAAGCTCCCACCCCAGGAGAGACCCAGTACTTC; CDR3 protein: CASSQAPTPGETQYF
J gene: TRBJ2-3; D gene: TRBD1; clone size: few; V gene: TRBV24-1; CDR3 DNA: TGTGCCACCAACCCGTTACAGGGGGCTTACTGTTTAGGCACAGATACGCAGTATTTT; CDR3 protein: CATNPLQGAYCLGTDTQYF
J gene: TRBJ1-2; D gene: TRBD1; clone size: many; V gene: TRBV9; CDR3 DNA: TGTGCCAGCAGCGCCGTGACAGGGTCCCATGGCTACACCTTC; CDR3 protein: CASSAVTGSHGYTF
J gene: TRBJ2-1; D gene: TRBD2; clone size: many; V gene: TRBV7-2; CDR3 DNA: TGTGCCAGCAGCTTATCGTATCTTGCTAGCGGGAGGTTCAATGAGCAGTTCTTC; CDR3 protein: CASSLSYLASGRFNEQFF
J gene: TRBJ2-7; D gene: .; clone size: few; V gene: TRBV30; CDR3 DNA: TGTGCCGGAACCACAGGGGAGGCAAACGAGCAGTACTTC; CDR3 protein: CAGTTGEANEQYF
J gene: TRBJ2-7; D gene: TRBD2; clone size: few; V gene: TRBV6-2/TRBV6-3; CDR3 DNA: TGTGCCAGCAGTTATGGGGTGTTCGGGGAGCTAGCGGGAGGCCCTTACTACGAGCAGTACTTC; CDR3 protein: CASSYGVFGELAGGPYYEQYF
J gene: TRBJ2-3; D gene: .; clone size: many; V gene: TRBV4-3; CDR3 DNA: TGCGCCAGCAGCCAAGATACCTGGCTTCAGACAGATACGCAGTATTTT; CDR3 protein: CASSQDTWLQTDTQYF
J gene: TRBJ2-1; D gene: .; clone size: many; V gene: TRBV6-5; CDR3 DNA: TGTGCCAGCAGTTACCACCTATCTAGTTTCTATGAGCAGTTCTTC; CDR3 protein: CASSYHLSSFYEQFF
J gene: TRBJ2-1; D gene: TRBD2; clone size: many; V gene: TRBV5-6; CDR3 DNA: TGTGCCAGCGTGCCCGGGACTAGCGGCGGAAATGAGCAGTTCTTC; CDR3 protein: CASVPGTSGGNEQFF
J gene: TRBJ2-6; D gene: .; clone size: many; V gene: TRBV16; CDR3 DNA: TGTGCCAGCACCCCTAGTGAGACTCGGGCTCCTGGGGCCAACGTCCTGACTTTC; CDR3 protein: CASTPSETRAPGANVLTF
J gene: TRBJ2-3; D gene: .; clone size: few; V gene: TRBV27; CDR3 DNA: TGTGCCAGCAGTTTATTTTCAAATAGGGATACGCAGTATTTT; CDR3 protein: CASSLFSNRDTQYF
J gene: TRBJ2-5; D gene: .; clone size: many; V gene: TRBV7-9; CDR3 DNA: TGTGCCAGCAGCTCGGTAAACCAAGAGATCCAGTACTTC; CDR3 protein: CASSSVNQEIQYF
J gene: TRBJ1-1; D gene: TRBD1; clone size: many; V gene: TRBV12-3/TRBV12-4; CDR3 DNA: TGTGCCAGCAGTTTCCAGGGGGCTGGAACTGAAGCTTTCTTT; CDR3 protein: CASSFQGAGTEAFF
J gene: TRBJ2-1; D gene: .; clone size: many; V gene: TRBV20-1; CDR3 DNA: TGCAGTGCTAGAGAAATCAATGAGCAGTTCTTC; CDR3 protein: CSAREINEQFF
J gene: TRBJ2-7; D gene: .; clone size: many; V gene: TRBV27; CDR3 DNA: TGTGCCAGCAGTGTTAGCGACATGGGCGAGCAGTACTTC; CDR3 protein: CASSVSDMGEQYF
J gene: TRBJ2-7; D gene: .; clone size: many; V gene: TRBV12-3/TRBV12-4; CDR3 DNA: TGTGCCAGCAGTTTAGCGATCGAAGGGCAGTACTTC; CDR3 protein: CASSLAIEGQYF
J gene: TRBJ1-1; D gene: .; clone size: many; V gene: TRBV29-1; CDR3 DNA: TGCAGCGTCGGGGGGGCTGAAGCTTTCTTT; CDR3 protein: CSVGGAEAFF
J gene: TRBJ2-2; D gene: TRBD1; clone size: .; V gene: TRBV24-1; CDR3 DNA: TGTGCCACCAGAGACAGGGGCGGGAACGGGGAGCTGTTTTTT; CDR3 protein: CATRDRGGNGELFF
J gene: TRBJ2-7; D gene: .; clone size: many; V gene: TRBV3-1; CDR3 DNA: TGTGCCAGCAGCCAAGTCCCCACAATCAACGAGCAGTACTTC; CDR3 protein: CASSQVPTINEQYF
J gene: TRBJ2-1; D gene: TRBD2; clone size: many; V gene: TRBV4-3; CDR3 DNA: TGCGCCAGCAGCGACCGACTAGCGGGAGGAGTCTATGAGCAGTTCTTC; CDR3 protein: CASSDRLAGGVYEQFF